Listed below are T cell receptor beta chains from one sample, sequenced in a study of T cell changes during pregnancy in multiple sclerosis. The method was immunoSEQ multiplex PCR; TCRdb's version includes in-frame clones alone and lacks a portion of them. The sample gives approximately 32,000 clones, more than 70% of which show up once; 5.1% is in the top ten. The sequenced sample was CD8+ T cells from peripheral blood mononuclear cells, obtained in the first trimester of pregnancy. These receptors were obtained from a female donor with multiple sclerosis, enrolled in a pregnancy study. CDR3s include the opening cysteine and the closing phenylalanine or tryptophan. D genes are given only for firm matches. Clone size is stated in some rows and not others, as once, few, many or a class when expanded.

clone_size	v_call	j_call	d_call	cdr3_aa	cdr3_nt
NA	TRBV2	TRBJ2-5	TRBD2	CASSLAGGPRQETQYF	TGTGCCAGCAGCCTAGCGGGAGGGCCGCGGCAAGAGACCCAGTACTTC
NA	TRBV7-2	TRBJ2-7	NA	CASGQGTYEQYF	TGTGCCTCGGGGCAGGGGACCTACGAGCAGTACTTC
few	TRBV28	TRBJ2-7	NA	CASSYTGTYEQYF	TGTGCCAGCAGTTACACAGGGACCTACGAGCAGTACTTC
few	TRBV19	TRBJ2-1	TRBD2	CASSKLAGGEQFF	TGTGCCAGTAGTAAACTAGCGGGAGGGGAGCAGTTCTTC
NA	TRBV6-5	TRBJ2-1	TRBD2	CASSPIAGEKFF	TGTGCCAGCAGTCCTATAGCGGGAGAAAAGTTCTTC
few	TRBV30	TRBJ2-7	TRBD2	CAWNDGTSVYEQYF	TGTGCCTGGAACGATGGGACTAGTGTCTACGAGCAGTACTTC
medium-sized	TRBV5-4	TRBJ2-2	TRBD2	CASSLEAGELAGELFF	TGTGCCAGCAGCTTGGAAGCGGGAGAGTTGGCCGGGGAGCTGTTTTTT
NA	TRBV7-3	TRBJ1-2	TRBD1	CASSLGGTGESSYTF	TGTGCCAGCAGCTTAGGGGGGACAGGGGAAAGTAGCTACACCTTC
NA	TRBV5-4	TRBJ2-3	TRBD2	CASSPGLVVPPDTQYF	TGTGCCAGCAGCCCGGGACTAGTAGTCCCCCCAGATACGCAGTATTTT
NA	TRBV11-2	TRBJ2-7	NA	CASSSLALGFEQYF	TGTGCCAGCAGCTCTCTAGCTTTAGGATTCGAGCAGTACTTC
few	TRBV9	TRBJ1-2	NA	CASSVATGRYGYTF	TGTGCCAGCAGCGTAGCTACAGGGCGCTATGGCTACACCTTC
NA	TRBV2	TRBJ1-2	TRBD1	CASSDRGQGYTF	TGTGCCAGCAGTGACAGGGGGCAGGGCTACACCTTC
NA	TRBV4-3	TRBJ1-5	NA	CASSQGGGIREPQHF	TGCGCCAGCAGCCAAGGGGGGGGGATCAGGGAGCCCCAGCATTTT
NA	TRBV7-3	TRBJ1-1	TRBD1	CASSSPGQDPNTEAFF	TGTGCCAGCAGCTCCCCCGGACAGGATCCGAACACTGAAGCTTTCTTT
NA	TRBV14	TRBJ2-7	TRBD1	CASSQGQGASYEQYF	TGTGCCAGCAGCCAAGGACAGGGGGCTTCGTACGAGCAGTACTTC
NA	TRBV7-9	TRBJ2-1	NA	CASRGTVGGYNEQFF	TGTGCCAGCAGGGGCACGGTGGGGGGCTACAATGAGCAGTTCTTC
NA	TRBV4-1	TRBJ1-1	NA	CASSRSQGEGTEAFF	TGCGCCAGCAGCCGATCACAGGGAGAGGGCACTGAAGCTTTCTTT
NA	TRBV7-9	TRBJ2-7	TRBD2	CASSLLAGGPSYEQYF	TGTGCCAGCAGCCTTTTAGCGGGAGGACCCTCCTACGAGCAGTACTTC
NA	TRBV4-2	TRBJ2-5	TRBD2	CASSQGEQAGVGETQYF	TGTGCCAGCAGCCAAGGGGAACAAGCGGGAGTAGGGGAGACCCAGTACTTC
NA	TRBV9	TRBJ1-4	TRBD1	CASSTYQGGANEKLFF	TGTGCCAGCAGCACCTACCAGGGGGGAGCTAATGAAAAACTGTTTTTT
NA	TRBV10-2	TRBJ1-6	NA	CASSIQNRARGPLHF	TGCGCCAGCAGTATACAAAACAGGGCCCGGGGACCCCTCCACTTT
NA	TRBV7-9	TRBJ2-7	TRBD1	CASSSGTEVYEQYF	TGTGCCAGCAGCTCTGGGACAGAGGTCTACGAGCAGTACTTC
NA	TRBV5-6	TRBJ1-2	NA	CASSLGGPIYGYTF	TGTGCCAGCAGCTTGGGGGGGCCCATCTATGGCTACACCTTC
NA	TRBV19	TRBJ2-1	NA	CASSISQEPYNEQFF	TGTGCCAGTAGTATAAGCCAGGAACCTTACAATGAGCAGTTCTTC
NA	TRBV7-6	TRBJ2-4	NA	CASSLPDREGIQYF	TGTGCCAGCAGCCTACCGGACAGGGAGGGCATTCAGTACTTC
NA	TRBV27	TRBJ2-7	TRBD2	CASSVNSGRAYEQYF	TGTGCCAGCAGTGTGAATAGCGGGAGGGCCTACGAGCAGTACTTC